This TCR beta chain was recovered during a study of T cell responses to AZD1222 COVID-19 vaccine. Assay used: immunoSEQ multiplex PCR; TCRdb lists only in-frame clones, some missing. The sample carries about 190,000 clones, about 92% recorded once. Germline V gives CDR1 MDHEN, CDR2 SYDVKM. The CDR3 totals 12 residues. V was trimmed by 6 bases and J by 4 bases, leaving 9 bases between them. Study results and caveats: As reported, nearly half of all spike-specific TCRs target variant regions that are unmutated.

On this clone itself: The target antigen is unknown.

The rearrangement uses TRBV28 and TRBJ1-2; D remains unclear. Material: peripheral blood, obtained on day 0 of AZD1222 vaccination. The sequence was obtained from an adult in good health. CDR3 sequence: CASRGGIYGYTF. The CDR3 nucleotides read TGTGCCAGCAGGGGCGGGATCTATGGCTACACCTTC.